Shown below are 8 T cell receptor beta chains from a single sample sequenced in a study of vaccination and CD4 T cells after COVID-19. These TCRs are of unknown antigen specificity. Described treatment: approximately nine-day PBMC culture with coronavirus spike peptide pools or control peptides (ViraFEST assay). With the Oncomine TCR Beta short-read assay, DNA from cultured CD4+ T cells was sequenced. TCRdb used MiXCR to reprocess the PCR reads, holding one entry per CDR3 protein. The sample includes fewer than 9,000 distinct CDR3 sequences, about 73% of them seen just once. Input material: CD4+ T cells from blood, cultured in vitro. All receptors derive from a human donor who had recovered from COVID-19.

This chain connects TRBV2 to TRBJ2-7, with 7 bases lining up with TRBD1. Germline V gene data show CDR1 as SNHLY and CDR2 as FYNNEI. The CDR3 contains 13 residues. V dropped 8 bases and J dropped 0; count of bases not matched to a gene: 4. The CDR3 region has the DNA TGTGCCAGCGGACAGGTCTTCTCCTACGAGCAGTACTTC. Translating gives CASGQVFSYEQYF.

This clonotype was counted a few times. The chain is built from TRBV30 and TRBJ1-2, with D perhaps TRBD1 (5 bases). V shed 0 bases and J shed 2 bases, with 10 bases lying between them. Germline assignment: CDR1 GTSNPN and CDR2 SVGIG (reference sequence). This CDR3 has 14 amino acids. The CDR3 bases are TGTGCCTGGAGTGTAGCGTCAGGGAACTATGGCTACACCTTC. The encoded protein is CAWSVASGNYGYTF.

This chain joins TRBV20-1 and TRBJ2-3; no firm D call. Germline V gene data show CDR1 as DFQATT and CDR2 as SNEGSKA (reference sequence). V lost 6 bases to trimming and J lost 2 bases, with 12 bases between them. The CDR3 contains 13 residues. CDR3 coding DNA: TGCAGTGCCCCCCTAGTGTACACAGATACGCAGTATTTT. This translates into CSAPLVYTDTQYF.

This CDR3 is CAISGQYEQYF. The CDR3 DNA follows: TGTGCCATCAGTGGACAGTACGAGCAGTACTTC. This chain connects TRBV10-3 to TRBJ2-7, with D tentatively TRBD1 (5 bases). The V gene lost 4 bases and the J gene lost 4 bases, with 5 bases spanning the gap. The germline gives CDR1 ENHRY, CDR2 SYGVKD. The CDR3 is 11 amino acids.

This chain links TRBV7-2 with TRBJ1-5, with D possibly TRBD1 on 5 matching bases. Trimming stripped 5 bases from V and 0 bases from J, with 8 bases between. CDR3 length: 14 residues. Per the germline V gene, CDR1 is SGHTA and CDR2 is FQGNSA. DNA of the CDR3: TGTGCCAGCAGCCGCGACAGTAGCAATCAGCCCCAGCATTTT. Amino acids: CASSRDSSNQPQHF.

The chain links TRBV10-3 to TRBJ1-1; D unresolved. This CDR3 spans 11 amino acids. The germline V and J ends were trimmed by 7 bases and 4 bases, with 7 bases remaining between them. Per germline, CDR1 ENHRY and CDR2 SYGVKD. CDR3 nucleotide sequence: TGTGCCATCACGGTCGGCACTGAAGCTTTCTTT. It specifies CAITVGTEAFF.

The sample holds a few counts of this clonotype. V gene TRBV6-4 combines with J gene TRBJ1-5, with D maybe TRBD1 (5 bases). V was clipped by 0 bases and J by 7 bases, with 16 bases between them. CDR1 is MRHNA and CDR2 is SNTAGT in the germline V gene. CDR3 length: 16 residues. The CDR3 loop is CASSDSLRQGTQPQHF. In DNA, the CDR3 is TGTGCCAGCAGTGACTCCCTGAGGCAGGGAACACAGCCCCAGCATTTT.

The rearrangement uses TRBV6-1 and TRBJ1-6; tentatively, D is TRBD1 (6 bases). CDR3 length: 14 residues. The V gene's germline CDR1 is MNHNS and CDR2 SASEGT. The V end lost 8 bases, the J end lost 5 bases, and 13 bases lay between the germline ends. CDR3 coding DNA: TGTGCCAGCGACTCCAACAGGGATAATTCACCCCTCCACTTT. Translation gives CASDSNRDNSPLHF.